The present entry profiles one TCR beta chain with its context. What it recognizes is unknown. These data originate in a study of Ad26.COV2.S vaccination and SARS-CoV-2 variants. Study-wide results and limits: Across vaccine and placebo recipients, the breadth of non-spike TCRs was similar. Assessments of TCR breadth and depth may have underestimated the total T cell responses. Post-vaccination spike-specific CD8+ and CD4+ T cell responses reportedly had substantial breadth. Relative to placebo recipients, vaccine recipients exhibited elevated spike-specific TCR breadth.

Data came from immunoSEQ multiplex PCR; TCRdb stores just in-frame clones and leaves some out. The table lists roughly 40,000 clones, 83% of them singletons, with roughly 50% in the top ten. Germline lookup yields CDR1 LGHDT and CDR2 YNNKEL (reference sequence). The CDR3 totals 16 residues. Trimming left V 2 bases short and J 6 bases short, with 14 bases between. This chain links TRBV3-1 (or the pseudogene TRBV3-2) with TRBJ1-6; D possibly corresponds to TRBD1 (6 bases). The source of this sequence is a human donor who had recovered from COVID-19. Material: peripheral blood, obtained after recovery from COVID-19. In DNA form, the CDR3 reads TGTGCCAGCAGCCAAACCGGGACAAGGCTTAATTCACCCCTCCACTTT. Translation: CASSQTGTRLNSPLHF.